The 21 T cell receptor beta chains below come from one sample, sequenced in a study of blood T cell repertoires in COVID-19. TCRdb's table, derived via immunoSEQ multiplex PCR, lists solely in-frame clones and lacks some. The sample consists of over 85,000 clones, over 75% of them appearing once. The sequenced sample consisted of peripheral blood. These receptors were collected from a man in his sixties with acute or convalescent COVID-19.

This clone was detected only a few times. The chain links TRBV15 to TRBJ2-1; TRBD1 matches 10 bases. This CDR3 is 17 amino acids long. Per germline, CDR1 LNHNV and CDR2 YYDKDF (reference sequence). V shed 1 base, J shed 5 bases, and the junction held 8 bases outside the gene matches. The chain's CDR3 is CATSRGGTGDPHNEQFF. The DNA for the CDR3 is TGTGCCACCAGCAGAGGAGGGACAGGGGACCCCCACAATGAGCAGTTCTTC. The full variable domain, rest sourced from reference TRBV15 and TRBJ2-1, is DAMVIQNPRYQVTQFGKPVTLSCSQTLNHNVMYWYQQKSSQAPKLLFHYYDKDFNNEADTPDNFQSRRPNTSFCFLDIRSPGLGDTAMYLCATSRGGTGDPHNEQFFGPGTRLTVL.

This chain joins TRBV13 and TRBJ2-3; the match to TRBD2 covers 15 bases. The CDR3 totals 17 residues. In germline, CDR1 is PRHDT, CDR2 FYEKMQ (reference sequence). Losses at the gene ends were 5 bases for V and 3 bases for J; bases not matched to a gene: 6. CDR3 sequence: CASSTRTSGGATDTQYF. CDR3 in DNA: TGTGCCAGCAGCACGAGGACTAGCGGGGGGGCAACAGATACGCAGTATTTT. The entire variable domain, with the rest obtained from reference TRBV13 and TRBJ2-3, is as follows: AAGVIQSPRHLIKEKRETATLKCYPIPRHDTVYWYQQGPGQDPQFLISFYEKMQSDKGSIPDRFSAQQFSDYHSELNMSSLELGDSALYFCASSTRTSGGATDTQYFGPGTRLTVL.

The chain uses TRBV12-3 or TRBV12-4 and TRBJ1-2; D possibly corresponds to TRBD1 (6 bases). The CDR3 is 12 residues long. With 9 bases removed from V and 4 bases from J, the gap between germline ends came to 12 bases. The CDR3 DNA reads TGTGCCAGTTCGGACAGTATCTATGGCTACACCTTC. Translating it yields CASSDSIYGYTF.

The V gene is TRBV10-3, the J gene TRBJ1-5, with 9 positions matching TRBD1. J gave up 3 bases and V 6 bases, and 6 bases lay outside the gene matches. There are 15 residues in the CDR3. Germline assignment: CDR1 ENHRY and CDR2 SYGVKD. The CDR3: CAISSGTGSNQPQHF. The CDR3, as DNA: TGTGCCATCAGCTCCGGGACAGGGTCCAATCAGCCCCAGCATTTT.

This chain connects TRBV5-1 to TRBJ2-7, with 8 bases matching TRBD1. The CDR3 has 14 amino acids. Germline assignment: CDR1 SGHRS and CDR2 YFSETQ. J was trimmed by 5 bases and V by 3 bases; bases with no gene match: 7. The CDR3 DNA is TGCGCCAGCAGCTCCAAGACAGGGGTAGACGAGCAGTACTTC. Translated, it gives CASSSKTGVDEQYF.

This clone occurred a few times. J is TRBJ2-2 and V is TRBV30, with D perhaps TRBD2 (7 bases). CDR3 size: 14 residues. The germline CDR1 and CDR2 sequences are GTSNPN and SVGIG (reference sequence). Trimming took off 3 bases at V and 7 bases at J, with 15 bases between the two ends. The CDR3, as DNA: TGTGCCTGGAGAAGGGGGGGCTCCCACGGGGAGCTGTTTTTT. Its protein is CAWRRGGSHGELFF.

J is TRBJ1-6 and V is TRBV6-5, with D maybe TRBD1 (6 bases). Germline V lookup: CDR1 MNHEY, CDR2 SVGAGI. V was pared by 5 bases and J by 5 bases, with 10 bases between. The CDR3 is 14 residues long. The CDR3 loop reads CASSPKGDNSPLHF. CDR3 sequence (DNA): TGTGCCAGCAGTCCAAAGGGGGATAATTCACCCCTCCACTTT.

This chain links TRBV19 with TRBJ1-2; possibly TRBD1 for D (5 bases). The V gene lost 4 bases and the J gene lost 3 bases, with 12 bases spanning the gap. The germline V gene encodes CDR1 LNHDA and CDR2 SQIVND (reference sequence). CDR3 length equals 14 residues. The CDR3 loop reads CASSSQGRDYGYTF. As DNA, the CDR3 is TGTGCCAGTAGTAGTCAGGGTAGGGACTATGGCTACACCTTC.

This chain uses TRBV7-2 with TRBJ2-2, with 13 bases identical to TRBD2. Germline CDR1 SGHTA, CDR2 FQGNSA. This CDR3 has 18 residues. Losses at the gene ends were 1 base for V and 3 bases for J; bases not matched to a gene: 5. The CDR3 sequence is CASSLGLAGGSYTGELFF. CDR3 DNA: TGTGCCAGCAGCTTAGGACTAGCGGGGGGCTCTTACACCGGGGAGCTGTTTTTT.

The V and J genes are TRBV25-1 and TRBJ1-2; no firm D call. CDR3 length: 13 residues. Deletions cut 2 bases from V and 5 bases from J, with 9 bases between. Looked up from germline, CDR1 is MGHDK and CDR2 is SYGVNS. The CDR3 loop reads CASSEGRGYGYTF. The CDR3 DNA reads as TGTGCCAGCAGTGAAGGGCGAGGGTATGGCTACACCTTC.

This chain joins TRBV10-1 and TRBJ2-1; no definite D call. The CDR3 runs 12 residues. Germline V gene data show CDR1 as WNHNN and CDR2 as SYGVQD (reference sequence). V lost 2 bases to trimming and J lost 8 bases, with 7 bases between them. CDR3 nucleotides: TGCGCCAGCAGTGAGCCATCCCATGAGCAGTTCTTC. Translating gives CASSEPSHEQFF.

The CDR3 DNA follows: TGTGCCAGCAGCTTTGGGGTCGGACTAGCGGGGCTCGGTACGCAGTATTTT. Its translation is CASSFGVGLAGLGTQYF. The chain employs TRBV7-8 and TRBJ2-3; 12 nucleotides line up with TRBD2. Losses at the gene ends were 3 bases for V and 8 bases for J; bases not matched to a gene: 12. This CDR3 is built from 17 residues. CDR1 and CDR2 (germline): SGHVS, FQNEAQ.

The V and J genes are TRBV11-2 and TRBJ1-2, with D possibly being TRBD1 (6 bases). The CDR3 is made up of 16 amino acids. The germline CDR1 and CDR2 sequences are SGHAT and FQNNGV. The ends were cut back, 1 base at V and 5 bases at J, with 17 bases in the middle. CDR3 DNA sequence: TGTGCCAGCAGCTTAGGGGGGACACCTCGATCATATGGCTACACCTTC. This translates into CASSLGGTPRSYGYTF.

The gene calls are TRBV15 and TRBJ2-3; a weak D match, TRBD1 (5 bases). V gave up 7 bases and J gave up 3 bases, with 11 bases separating them. The germline V gene has CDR1 LNHNV and CDR2 YYDKDF (reference sequence). The CDR3 consists of 13 residues. CDR3 bases: TGTGCCACCATAGGAAGACAGACAGATACGCAGTATTTT. Amino acid sequence: CATIGRQTDTQYF. The entire variable domain, with the rest obtained from reference TRBV15 and TRBJ2-3, is as follows: DAMVIQNPRYQVTQFGKPVTLSCSQTLNHNVMYWYQQKSSQAPKLLFHYYDKDFNNEADTPDNFQSRRPNTSFCFLDIRSPGLGDTAMYLCATIGRQTDTQYFGPGTRLTVL.

The CDR3 region has the DNA TGTGCCAGCAGCGGCCCCGGGACAAGGGGGGAGCTGTTTTTT. This gives the protein CASSGPGTRGELFF. The chain combines TRBV7-3 with TRBJ2-2; a weak D match, TRBD1 (6 bases). The germline V and J ends were trimmed by 5 bases and 8 bases, with 15 bases remaining between them. CDR1 is SGHTA and CDR2 is FQGTGA in the germline V gene. The CDR3 is 14 residues long.

Only a few counts were recorded for this clone. The CDR3 bases are TGTGCCAGCAGCCCCTCCTTGGTACGGGAGGGCAAAGAGACCCAGTACTTC. Translating it yields CASSPSLVREGKETQYF. V is TRBV7-2 and J is TRBJ2-5; TRBD2 matches 8 bases. The germline CDR1 and CDR2 sequences are SGHTA and FQGNSA. With 5 bases clipped from V and 3 bases from J, the junction kept 14 bases outside the gene matches. This CDR3 comprises 17 residues.

J is TRBJ2-5 and V is TRBV11-3; 8 bases align to TRBD2. Germline assignment: CDR1 SGHNT and CDR2 YENEEA. The CDR3 covers 13 residues. V was pared by 5 bases and J by 4 bases, with 3 bases of the junction left unmatched. The CDR3 sequence is CASSIRGGETQYF. As DNA, the CDR3 is TGTGCCAGCAGCATCCGGGGGGGAGAGACCCAGTACTTC.

The chain joins TRBV29-1 to TRBJ2-7, with a weak D call TRBD2 (5 bases). CDR3 size: 13 residues. Deletions cut 4 bases from V and 0 bases from J, with 10 bases between. The V gene's germline CDR1 is SQVTM and CDR2 ANQGSEA. The CDR3 DNA follows: TGCAGCGTTGTAGAGGGCCTCTCCTACGAGCAGTACTTC. It encodes CSVVEGLSYEQYF.

J is TRBJ2-1 and V is TRBV11-2, with 7 positions matching TRBD1. CDR1 is SGHAT and CDR2 is FQNNGV in the germline V gene. The CDR3 spans 15 residues. V was pared by 5 bases and J by 2 bases, with 6 bases of the junction left unmatched. The CDR3 DNA reads TGTGCCAGCAGCCCGGGACAGAATACCTACAATGAGCAGTTCTTC. It specifies CASSPGQNTYNEQFF. Full variable domain (outside the CDR3, taken from reference TRBV11-2 and TRBJ2-1): EAGVAQSPRYKIIEKRQSVAFWCNPISGHATLYWYQQILGQGPKLLIQFQNNGVVDDSQLPKDRFSAERLKGVDSTLKIQPAKLEDSAVYLCASSPGQNTYNEQFFGPGTRLTVL.

V and J are TRBV5-4 and TRBJ2-2; D is perhaps TRBD1 (6 bases). Germline V CDR1 and CDR2: SGHNT, YYREEE (reference sequence). Trimming took 4 bases from V and 7 from J, leaving 14 bases between them. This CDR3 has 14 amino acids. In DNA, the CDR3 is TGTGCCAGCAGCCCACAGGGTTTCCACGGGGAGCTGTTTTTT. It yields the protein CASSPQGFHGELFF.

The chain has TRBV18 and TRBJ1-4, with D perhaps TRBD1 (5 bases). Germline assignment: CDR1 KGHSH and CDR2 LQKENI. V was cut by 6 bases and J by 7 bases, with 18 bases left in between. There are 15 residues in the CDR3. The DNA of the CDR3 is TGTGCCAGCTCTCCCCGTCCCGGGGGAGGTGAAAAACTGTTTTTT. This sequence encodes CASSPRPGGGEKLFF.